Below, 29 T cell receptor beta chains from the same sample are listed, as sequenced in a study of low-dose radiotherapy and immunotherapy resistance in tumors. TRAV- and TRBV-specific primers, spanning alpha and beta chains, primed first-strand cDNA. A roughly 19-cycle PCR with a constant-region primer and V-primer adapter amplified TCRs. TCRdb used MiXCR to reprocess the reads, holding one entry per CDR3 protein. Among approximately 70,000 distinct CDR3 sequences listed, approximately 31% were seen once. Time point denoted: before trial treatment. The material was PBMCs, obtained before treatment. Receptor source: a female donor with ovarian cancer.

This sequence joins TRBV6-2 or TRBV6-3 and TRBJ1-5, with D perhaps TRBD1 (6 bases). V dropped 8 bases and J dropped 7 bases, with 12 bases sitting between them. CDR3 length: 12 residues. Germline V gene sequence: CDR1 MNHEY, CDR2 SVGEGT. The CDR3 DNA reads TGTGCCAGCCAACAGGGTCCCCAGCCCCAGCATTTT. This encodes CASQQGPQPQHF.

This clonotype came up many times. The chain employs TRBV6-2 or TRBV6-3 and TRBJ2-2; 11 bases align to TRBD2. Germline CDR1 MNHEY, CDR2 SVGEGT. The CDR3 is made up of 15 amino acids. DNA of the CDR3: TGTGGTGGGACTAGCGGTGAATGGAACACCGGGGAGCTGTTTTTT. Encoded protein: CGGTSGEWNTGELFF.

The CDR3 DNA is TGTGCCAGCAGCTTAATAGGCGCCCATGGCTACACCTTC. This sequence encodes CASSLIGAHGYTF. The gene calls are TRBV28 and TRBJ1-2; D call uncertain. There are 13 residues in the CDR3. Trimming took 6 bases from V and 6 from J, leaving 14 bases between them. CDR1 MDHEN and CDR2 SYDVKM come from the germline V gene.

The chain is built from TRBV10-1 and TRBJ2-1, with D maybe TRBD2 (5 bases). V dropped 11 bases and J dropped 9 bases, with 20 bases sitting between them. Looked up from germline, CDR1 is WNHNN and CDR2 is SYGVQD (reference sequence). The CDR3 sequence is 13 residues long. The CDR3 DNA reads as TGCGCCGGCTTTCTGCCGCGGAGGTTTGAGCAGTTCTTC. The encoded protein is CAGFLPRRFEQFF.

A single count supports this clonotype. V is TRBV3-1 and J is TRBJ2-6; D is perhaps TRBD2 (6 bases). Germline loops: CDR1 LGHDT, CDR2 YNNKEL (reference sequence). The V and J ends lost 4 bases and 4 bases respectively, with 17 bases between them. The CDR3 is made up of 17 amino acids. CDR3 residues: CASSRNLGAGGANVLTF. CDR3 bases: TGTGCCAGCAGCCGGAACCTCGGGGCGGGGGGGGCCAACGTCCTGACTTTC.

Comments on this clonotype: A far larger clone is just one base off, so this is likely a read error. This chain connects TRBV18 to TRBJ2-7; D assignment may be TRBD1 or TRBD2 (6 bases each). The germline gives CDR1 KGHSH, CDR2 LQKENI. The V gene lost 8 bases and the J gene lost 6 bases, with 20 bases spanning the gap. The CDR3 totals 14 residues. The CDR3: CASRPRTDGGEQYF. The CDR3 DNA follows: TGTGCCAGCCGCCCCAGGACAGACGGGGGCGAGCAGTACTTC.

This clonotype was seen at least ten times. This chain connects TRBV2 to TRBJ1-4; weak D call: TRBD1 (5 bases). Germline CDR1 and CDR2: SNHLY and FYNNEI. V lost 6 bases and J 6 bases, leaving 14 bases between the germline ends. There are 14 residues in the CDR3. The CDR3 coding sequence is TGTGCCAGCAGGACAGATATGGCGTATGAAAAACTGTTTTTT. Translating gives CASRTDMAYEKLFF. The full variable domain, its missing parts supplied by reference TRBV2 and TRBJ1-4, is EPEVTQTPSHQVTQMGQEVILRCVPISNHLYFYWYRQILGQKVEFLVSFYNNEISEKSEIFDDQFSVERPDGSNFTLKIRSTKLEDSAMYFCASRTDMAYEKLFFGSGTQLSVL.

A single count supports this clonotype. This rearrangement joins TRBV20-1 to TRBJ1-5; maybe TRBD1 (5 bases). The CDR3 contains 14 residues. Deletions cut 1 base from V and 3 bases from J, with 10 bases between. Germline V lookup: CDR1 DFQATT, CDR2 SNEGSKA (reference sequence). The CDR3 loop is CSARGSGPNQPQHF. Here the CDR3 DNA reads TGCAGTGCTAGAGGGTCGGGGCCCAATCAGCCCCAGCATTTT.

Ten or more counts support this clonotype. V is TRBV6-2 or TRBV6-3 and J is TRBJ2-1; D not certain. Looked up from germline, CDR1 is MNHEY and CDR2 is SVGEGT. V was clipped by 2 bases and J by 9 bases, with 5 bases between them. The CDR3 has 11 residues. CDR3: CASSYGIEQFF. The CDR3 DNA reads TGTGCCAGCAGTTACGGGATTGAGCAGTTCTTC.

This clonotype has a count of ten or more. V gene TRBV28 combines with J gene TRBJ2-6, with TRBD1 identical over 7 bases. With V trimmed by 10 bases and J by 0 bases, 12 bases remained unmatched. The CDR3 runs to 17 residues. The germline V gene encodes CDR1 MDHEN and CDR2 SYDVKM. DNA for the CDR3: TGTGCCACCAGAGGAGGTCCAGGGGGCTCTGGGGCCAACGTCCTGACTTTC. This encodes CATRGGPGGSGANVLTF.

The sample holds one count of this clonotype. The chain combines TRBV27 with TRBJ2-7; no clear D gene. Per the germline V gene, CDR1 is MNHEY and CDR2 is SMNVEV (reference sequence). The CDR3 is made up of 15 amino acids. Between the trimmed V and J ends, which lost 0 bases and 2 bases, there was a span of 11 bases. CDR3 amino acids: CASSLSSTDPYEQYF. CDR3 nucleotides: TGTGCCAGCAGTTTATCTTCTACAGATCCCTACGAGCAGTACTTC.

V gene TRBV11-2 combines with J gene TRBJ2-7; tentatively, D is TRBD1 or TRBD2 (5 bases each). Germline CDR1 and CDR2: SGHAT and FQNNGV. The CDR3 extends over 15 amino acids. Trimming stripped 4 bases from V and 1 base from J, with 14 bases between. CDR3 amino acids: CASSYLGTGSYEQYF. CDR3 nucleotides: TGTGCCAGCAGCTACCTAGGGACGGGATCCTACGAGCAGTACTTC.

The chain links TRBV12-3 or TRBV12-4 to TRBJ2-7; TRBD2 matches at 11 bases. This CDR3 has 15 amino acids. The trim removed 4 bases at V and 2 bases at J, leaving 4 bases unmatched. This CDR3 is CASSSGLAAAYEQYF. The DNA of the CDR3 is TGTGCCAGCAGTTCGGGACTAGCGGCAGCCTACGAGCAGTACTTC.

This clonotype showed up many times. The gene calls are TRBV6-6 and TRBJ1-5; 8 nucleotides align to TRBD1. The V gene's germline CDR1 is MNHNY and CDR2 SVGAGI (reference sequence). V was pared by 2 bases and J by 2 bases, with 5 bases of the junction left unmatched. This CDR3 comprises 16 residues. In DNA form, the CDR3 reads TGTGCCAGCAGTTACCCTCAGGGGGCAGGCAATCAGCCCCAGCATTTT. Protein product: CASSYPQGAGNQPQHF.

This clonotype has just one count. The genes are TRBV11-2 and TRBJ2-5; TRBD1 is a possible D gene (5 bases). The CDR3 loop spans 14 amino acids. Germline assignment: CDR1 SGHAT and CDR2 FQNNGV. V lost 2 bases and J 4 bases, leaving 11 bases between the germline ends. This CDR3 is CASSLRGGPETQYF. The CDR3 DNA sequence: TGTGCCAGCAGCTTAAGGGGTGGGCCAGAGACCCAGTACTTC.

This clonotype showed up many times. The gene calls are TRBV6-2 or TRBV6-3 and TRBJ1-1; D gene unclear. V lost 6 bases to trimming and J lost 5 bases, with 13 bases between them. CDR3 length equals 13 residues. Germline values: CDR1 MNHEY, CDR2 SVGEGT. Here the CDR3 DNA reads TGTGCCAGCAGGGCTTCTAGAAAGACTGAAGCTTTCTTT. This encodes CASRASRKTEAFF.

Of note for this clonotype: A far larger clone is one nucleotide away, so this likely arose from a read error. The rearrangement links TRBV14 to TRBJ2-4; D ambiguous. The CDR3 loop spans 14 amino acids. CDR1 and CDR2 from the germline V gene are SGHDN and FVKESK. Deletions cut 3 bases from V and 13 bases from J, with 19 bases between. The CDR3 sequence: CASSQGWAYNEQYF. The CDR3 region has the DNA TGTGCCAGCAGCCAGGGCTGGGCCTACAATGAGCAGTACTTC.

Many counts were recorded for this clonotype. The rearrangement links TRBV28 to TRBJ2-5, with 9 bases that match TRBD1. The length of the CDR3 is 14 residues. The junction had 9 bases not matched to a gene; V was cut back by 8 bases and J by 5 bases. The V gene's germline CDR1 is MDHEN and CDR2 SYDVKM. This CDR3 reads CASFRGQGYETQYF. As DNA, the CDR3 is TGTGCCAGCTTCCGGGGACAGGGATATGAGACCCAGTACTTC.

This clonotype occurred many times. DNA for the CDR3: TGTGCCAGCAGTTACATAGGACAGAGCTCTGGGGCCAACGTCCTGACTTTC. Its protein is CASSYIGQSSGANVLTF. V usage is TRBV6-2 or TRBV6-3 and J usage is TRBJ2-6; tentative D call: TRBD1 (6 bases). The V gene's germline CDR1 is MNHEY and CDR2 SVGEGT. The CDR3 runs to 17 residues. Trimming removed 2 bases at V and 0 bases at J, with 11 bases between.

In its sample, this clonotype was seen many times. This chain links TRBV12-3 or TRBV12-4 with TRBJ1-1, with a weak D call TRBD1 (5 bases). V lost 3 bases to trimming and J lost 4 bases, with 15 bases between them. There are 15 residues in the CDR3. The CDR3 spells CASSLSGGRVTEAFF. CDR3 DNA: TGTGCCAGCAGTTTGTCTGGGGGAAGGGTCACTGAAGCTTTCTTT.

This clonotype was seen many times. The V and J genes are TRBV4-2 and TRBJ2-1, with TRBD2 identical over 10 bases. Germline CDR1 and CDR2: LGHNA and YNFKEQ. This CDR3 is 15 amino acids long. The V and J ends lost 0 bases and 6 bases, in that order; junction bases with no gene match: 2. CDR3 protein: CASSQERLAGNEQFF. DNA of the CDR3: TGTGCCAGCAGCCAAGAAAGACTAGCGGGCAATGAGCAGTTCTTC.

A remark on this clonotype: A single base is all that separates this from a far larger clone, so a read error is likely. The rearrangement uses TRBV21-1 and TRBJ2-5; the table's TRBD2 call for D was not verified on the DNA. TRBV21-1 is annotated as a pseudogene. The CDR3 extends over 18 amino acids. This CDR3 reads CASSKDPALVGGRETQYF. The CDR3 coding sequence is TGTGCCAGCAGCAAAGATCCGGCATTAGTGGGCGGGCGGGAGACCCAGTACTTC.

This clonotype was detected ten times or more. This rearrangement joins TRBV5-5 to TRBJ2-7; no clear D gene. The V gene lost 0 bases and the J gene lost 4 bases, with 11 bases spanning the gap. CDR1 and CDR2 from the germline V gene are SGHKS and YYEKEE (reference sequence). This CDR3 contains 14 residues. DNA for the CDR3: TGTGCCAGCAGCTTGGACGTCGGCACTTACGAGCAGTACTTC. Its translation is CASSLDVGTYEQYF.

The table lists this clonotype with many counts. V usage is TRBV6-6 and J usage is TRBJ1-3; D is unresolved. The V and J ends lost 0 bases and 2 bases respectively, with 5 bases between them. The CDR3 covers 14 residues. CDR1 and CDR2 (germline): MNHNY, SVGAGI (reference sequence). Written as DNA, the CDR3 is TGTGCCAGCAGTTACTCGGGTCCTGGAAACACCATATATTTT. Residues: CASSYSGPGNTIYF.

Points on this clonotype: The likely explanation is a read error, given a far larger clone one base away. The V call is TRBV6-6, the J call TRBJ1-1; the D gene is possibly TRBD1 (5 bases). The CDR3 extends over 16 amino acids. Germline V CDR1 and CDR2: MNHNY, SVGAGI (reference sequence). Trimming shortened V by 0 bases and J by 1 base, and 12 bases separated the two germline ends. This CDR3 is CASSYSRGVRNTEAFF. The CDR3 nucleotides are TGTGCCAGCAGTTACTCGAGAGGGGTGAGGAACACTGAAGCTTTCTTT.

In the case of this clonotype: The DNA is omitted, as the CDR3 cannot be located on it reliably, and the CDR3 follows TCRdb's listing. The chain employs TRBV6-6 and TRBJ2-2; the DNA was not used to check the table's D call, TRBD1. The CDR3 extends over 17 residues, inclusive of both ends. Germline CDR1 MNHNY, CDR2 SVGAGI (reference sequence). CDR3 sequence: CAIRGTGSIAGELFFFF.

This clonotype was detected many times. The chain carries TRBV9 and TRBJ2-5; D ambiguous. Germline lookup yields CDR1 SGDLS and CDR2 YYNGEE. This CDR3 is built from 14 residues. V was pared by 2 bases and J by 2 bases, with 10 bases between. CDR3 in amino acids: CASSVEQTQETQYF. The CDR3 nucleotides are TGTGCCAGCAGCGTGGAACAGACACAAGAGACCCAGTACTTC.

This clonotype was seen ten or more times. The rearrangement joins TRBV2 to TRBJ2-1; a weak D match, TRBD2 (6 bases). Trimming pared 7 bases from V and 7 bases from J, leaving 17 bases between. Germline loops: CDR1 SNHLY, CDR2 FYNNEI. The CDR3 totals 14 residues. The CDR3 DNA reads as TGTGCCAGCACTCTGGGGCTAGCGAGAAATGAGCAGTTCTTC. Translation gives CASTLGLARNEQFF.

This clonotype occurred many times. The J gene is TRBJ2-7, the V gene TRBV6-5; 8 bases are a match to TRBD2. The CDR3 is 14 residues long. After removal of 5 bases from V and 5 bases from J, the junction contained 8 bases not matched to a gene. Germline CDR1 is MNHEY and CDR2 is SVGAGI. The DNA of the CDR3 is TGTGCCAGCAGTCTCAGCGGGAGATCCGACGAGCAGTACTTC. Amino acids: CASSLSGRSDEQYF.